This is a list of T cell receptor beta chains from one sample in a study of PD-1 blockade in mismatch repair-deficient tumors. Clones were sequenced by immunoSEQ multiplex PCR, and TCRdb holds only the in-frame ones, with some missing. The repertoire has around 51,000 clones, over 75% of them found once; the top ten carry 7% to 8.5%. The specimen was peripheral blood, collected about 4.5 months after starting pembrolizumab. These receptors were taken from an adult with mismatch repair-deficient cancer. Both conserved end residues are part of each CDR3. The order of the fields is V gene, clone size, D gene, CDR3 length, J gene, CDR3 DNA, CDR3 protein. The D gene is left open where the match is weak. Expanded clones are given a class, and other clones once, few, many or no size at all.

V: TRBV29-1
size: -
D: -
length: 13
J: TRBJ2-5
DNA: TGCAGCGTTGTACATGCGGGACAAGAGACCCAGTACTTC
CDR3: CSVVHAGQETQYF

V: TRBV7-3
size: -
D: TRBD2
length: 15
J: TRBJ2-3
DNA: TGTGCCAGCAGCCCCAGCGGGATAGAGTCAGATACGCAGTATTTT
CDR3: CASSPSGIESDTQYF

V: TRBV6-1
size: -
D: -
length: 16
J: TRBJ1-5
DNA: TGTGCCAGCAGTGAGGGAAGGGGAGTGGGCAATCAGCCCCAGCATTTT
CDR3: CASSEGRGVGNQPQHF

V: TRBV7-9
size: -
D: -
length: 14
J: TRBJ2-1
DNA: TGTGCCAGCAGCCCTATCCTGACTGTCAATGAGCAGTTCTTC
CDR3: CASSPILTVNEQFF

V: TRBV6-5
size: -
D: -
length: 11
J: TRBJ1-5
DNA: TGTGCCAGCAGTATACAGGAGCCCCAGCATTTT
CDR3: CASSIQEPQHF

V: TRBV11-2
size: -
D: TRBD2
length: 16
J: TRBJ2-1
DNA: TGTGCCAGCAGCTTAGCCGGGACTAGCTCCTACAATGAGCAGTTCTTC
CDR3: CASSLAGTSSYNEQFF

V: TRBV7-9
size: -
D: -
length: 15
J: TRBJ2-7
DNA: TGTGCCAGCAGCTTAGTCATCGGGGACTCCTACGAGCAGTACTTC
CDR3: CASSLVIGDSYEQYF

V: TRBV5-4
size: -
D: -
length: 16
J: TRBJ2-3
DNA: TGTGCCAGCAGCTTGAGGGCGGGGCTTTTCACAGATACGCAGTATTTT
CDR3: CASSLRAGLFTDTQYF

V: TRBV27
size: -
D: TRBD1
length: 15
J: TRBJ1-5
DNA: TGTGCCAGCAGGGGACAGGGTCTTTCGGATCAGCCCCAGCATTTT
CDR3: CASRGQGLSDQPQHF

V: TRBV11-1
size: -
D: -
length: 14
J: TRBJ2-1
DNA: TGTGCCAGCAGCTTATCGCTTGGCGGGAACCAGCAGTTCTTC
CDR3: CASSLSLGGNQQFF

V: TRBV12-5
size: few
D: TRBD2
length: 14
J: TRBJ2-7
DNA: TGTGCTAGTGCCGGGACTAGCGGGACCTACGAGCAGTACTTC
CDR3: CASAGTSGTYEQYF

V: TRBV5-4
size: -
D: -
length: 16
J: TRBJ1-2
DNA: TGTGTCAGCAGCATCAAGGGCGGGGGGTCCTGGAATGGCTACACCTTC
CDR3: CVSSIKGGGSWNGYTF

V: TRBV5-5
size: -
D: TRBD1
length: 12
J: TRBJ2-7
DNA: TGTGCCAGCAGCTGGACAGGGGACGAGCAGTACTTC
CDR3: CASSWTGDEQYF

V: TRBV15
size: -
D: TRBD2
length: 16
J: TRBJ2-3
DNA: TGTGCCACCAGCAGAGGGTCTAGCGGGGCTACAGATACGCAGTATTTT
CDR3: CATSRGSSGATDTQYF

V: TRBV11-2
size: -
D: -
length: 14
J: TRBJ1-4
DNA: TGTGCCAGCAGCCCGGGGGGGTGGCGTGAAAAACTGTTTTTT
CDR3: CASSPGGWREKLFF

V: TRBV7-9
size: -
D: -
length: 13
J: TRBJ2-1
DNA: TGTGCCAGCAGCTTAGGGAGTCTCAATGAGCAGTTCTTC
CDR3: CASSLGSLNEQFF

V: TRBV18
size: -
D: -
length: 15
J: TRBJ1-3
DNA: TGTGCCAGCTCACCGTCTAGGGGCTCTGGAAACACCATATATTTT
CDR3: CASSPSRGSGNTIYF

V: TRBV12-1
size: -
D: -
length: 14
J: TRBJ2-3
DNA: TGTGCCAGCACCCTGGGAGGAGGGGAAGATACGCAGTATTTT
CDR3: CASTLGGGEDTQYF

V: TRBV10-3
size: -
D: -
length: 16
J: TRBJ1-3
DNA: TGTGCCATCAGCCCCGAGGAGGGAAACTCTGGAAACACCATATATTTT
CDR3: CAISPEEGNSGNTIYF

V: TRBV6-1
size: few
D: TRBD2
length: 18
J: TRBJ2-2
DNA: TGTGCCAGCAGTGGGAGCCCACTAGCGGGAGGTATAACCGGGGAGCTGTTTTTT
CDR3: CASSGSPLAGGITGELFF

V: TRBV7-9
size: few
D: -
length: 13
J: TRBJ2-7
DNA: TGTGCCAGCAGCTTAGAAATGCGCGGGGAAGGGGACTTC
CDR3: CASSLEMRGEGDF

V: TRBV5-6
size: -
D: TRBD1
length: 14
J: TRBJ2-4
DNA: TGTGCCAGCAGCTCGACAGGGGTCAAAAACATTCAGTACTTC
CDR3: CASSSTGVKNIQYF

V: TRBV7-8
size: -
D: -
length: 15
J: TRBJ2-3
DNA: TGTGCCAGCAGCTTAAATGGGCAGGGTCCAGATACGCAGTATTTT
CDR3: CASSLNGQGPDTQYF

V: TRBV11-2
size: -
D: -
length: 12
J: TRBJ2-2
DNA: TGTGCCAGCAGCTTATGGACCGGGGAGCTGTTTTTT
CDR3: CASSLWTGELFF

V: TRBV14
size: -
D: -
length: 14
J: TRBJ2-4
DNA: TGTGCCAGCAGCCTAGGGACAACTGTAAACATTCAGTACTTC
CDR3: CASSLGTTVNIQYF

V: TRBV29-1
size: -
D: -
length: 15
J: TRBJ1-1
DNA: TGCAGCGCTGTAAGGGCAACCGGAGGAGGCACTGAAGCTTTCTTT
CDR3: CSAVRATGGGTEAFF

V: TRBV21-1
size: -
D: -
length: 20
J: TRBJ2-6
DNA: TGTGCCAGCAGCAAAGCGCTCAGGGAAAAGACTTCAGCTGGGGCCAACGTCCTGACTTTC
CDR3: CASSKALREKTSAGANVLTF

V: TRBV4-3
size: few
D: TRBD2
length: 13
J: TRBJ2-1
DNA: TGCGCCAGCAGCCAAGATGGAGCGGGAGGAGCCTTCTTC
CDR3: CASSQDGAGGAFF

V: TRBV2
size: -
D: TRBD1
length: 15
J: TRBJ2-2
DNA: TGTGCCAGCAGTGAGAGGGGACAGGCGGTGGGGGAGCTGTTTTTT
CDR3: CASSERGQAVGELFF

V: TRBV10-3
size: -
D: TRBD2
length: 14
J: TRBJ2-5
DNA: TGTGCCATCAGTCCAGCGGGGCGCCAAGAGACCCAGTACTTC
CDR3: CAISPAGRQETQYF

V: TRBV4-3
size: -
D: TRBD2
length: 16
J: TRBJ2-7
DNA: TGCGCCAGCAGCCAAGATAGTACTAGCGGGTTCTACGAGCAGTACTTC
CDR3: CASSQDSTSGFYEQYF

V: TRBV7-3
size: -
D: TRBD1
length: 15
J: TRBJ2-1
DNA: TGTGCCAGCAGCTGGGACAGGGCCTACTACAATGAGCAGTTCTTC
CDR3: CASSWDRAYYNEQFF

V: TRBV6-6
size: -
D: TRBD2
length: 14
J: TRBJ2-1
DNA: TGTGCCAGCAGTTCCCCCGGGAGGGGCAATGAGCAGTTCTTC
CDR3: CASSSPGRGNEQFF

V: TRBV5-1
size: -
D: -
length: 15
J: TRBJ2-7
DNA: TGCGCCAGCAGCGACGGCAGGGGAGGACACTACGAGCAGTACTTC
CDR3: CASSDGRGGHYEQYF

V: TRBV4-3
size: -
D: -
length: 15
J: TRBJ2-2
DNA: TGCGCCAGCAGCCAAGACAGGGAAGACACCGGGGAGCTGTTTTTT
CDR3: CASSQDREDTGELFF

V: TRBV20-1
size: -
D: -
length: 11
J: TRBJ2-3
DNA: TGCAGTGCTCTTCCGTCGGATACGCAGTATTTT
CDR3: CSALPSDTQYF

V: TRBV30
size: -
D: TRBD2
length: 14
J: TRBJ2-2
DNA: TGTGCCTGCCGACTAGCCGCGAACACCGGGGAGCTGTTTTTT
CDR3: CACRLAANTGELFF

V: TRBV11-3
size: -
D: TRBD2
length: 15
J: TRBJ2-7
DNA: TGTGCCAGCAACATTGGGACTAGCGGTTCGTACGAGCAGTACTTC
CDR3: CASNIGTSGSYEQYF

V: TRBV7-8
size: few
D: -
length: 14
J: TRBJ1-1
DNA: TGTGCCAGCTCTGCGCGCCGCATGAACACTGAAGCTTTCTTT
CDR3: CASSARRMNTEAFF

V: TRBV9
size: -
D: TRBD1
length: 12
J: TRBJ2-1
DNA: TGTGCCAGCAGCGGGTGGGACAGGGAGCAGTTCTTC
CDR3: CASSGWDREQFF

V: TRBV5-1
size: once
D: TRBD1
length: 12
J: TRBJ1-1
DNA: TGCGCCAGCAGCCAAGACAGGGGTGAAGCTTTCTTT
CDR3: CASSQDRGEAFF

V: TRBV30
size: -
D: -
length: 11
J: TRBJ1-1
DNA: TGTGCCTGGAGTACCGGGGGTGAAGCTTTCTTT
CDR3: CAWSTGGEAFF

V: TRBV19
size: once
D: -
length: 13
J: TRBJ1-1
DNA: TGTGCCAGTAGTATAGGGACAGACACTGAAGCTTTCTTT
CDR3: CASSIGTDTEAFF

V: TRBV29-1
size: -
D: -
length: 11
J: TRBJ2-7
DNA: TGCAGCGTCGCATACAAAAACGAGCAGTACTTC
CDR3: CSVAYKNEQYF